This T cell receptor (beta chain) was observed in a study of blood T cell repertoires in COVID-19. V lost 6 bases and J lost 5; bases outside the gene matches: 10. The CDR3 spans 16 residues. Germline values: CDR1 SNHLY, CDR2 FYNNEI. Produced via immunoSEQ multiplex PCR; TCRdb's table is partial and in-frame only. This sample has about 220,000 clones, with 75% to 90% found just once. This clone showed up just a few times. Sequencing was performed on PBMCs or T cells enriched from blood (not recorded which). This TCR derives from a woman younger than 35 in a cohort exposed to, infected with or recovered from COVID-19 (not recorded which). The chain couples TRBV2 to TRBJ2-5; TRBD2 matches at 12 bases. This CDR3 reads CASSLAGGPRSETQYF. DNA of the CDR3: TGTGCCAGCAGCCTAGCGGGGGGGCCCCGGTCGGAGACCCAGTACTTC.